This T cell receptor (beta chain) stems from a study of T-cell memory formation after mild COVID-19. Across the whole study: For the most part, TCR clusters were specific to one donor. Study results and caveats: Some clones that responded turned up in pre-infection memory, which suggests that cross-reactive memory joined in. Contracting CD4+ clones lay largely in CM and EM, with CD8+ ones residing in EMRA.

TCR alpha and TCR beta cDNA libraries carrying sample barcodes and UMIs were produced by 5'RACE using constant-segment primers. A single record per CDR3 protein comes from TCRdb applying MiXCR to the 5' RACE reads. The table has 25,000 to 35,000 distinct CDR3 sequences, more than 10% seen once; the top ten hold about 15%. At least ten counts were recorded for this clonotype. Its target is unknown. This TCR came from an adult woman who had mild COVID-19 (a few samples of this study predate the infection). Cell type and time point are not known. Sequenced input: PBMCs or a T cell subset sorted from them (not recorded which).

In DNA, the CDR3 is TGTGCCAGCAGTTTGAAGGGTCAAGAGACCCAGTACTTC. This translates into CASSLKGQETQYF. The rearrangement uses TRBV12-3 or TRBV12-4 and TRBJ2-5; unclear D gene. The V end lost 3 bases, the J end lost 2 bases, and 7 bases lay between the germline ends. The CDR3 length is 13 residues.